This T cell receptor (beta chain) was sequenced in a study of early T cells in non-severe SARS-CoV-2 infection. Findings and caveats of the study: Anti-spike CD8 specificities were favored by VDJdb matching, whose results missed private and CD4 specificities.

The CDR3 runs 14 residues. J lost 8 bases, V lost 1 base, and 6 bases had no gene match. The germline CDR1 and CDR2 sequences are SEHNR and FQNEAQ (reference sequence). Unique molecular identifier tags were affixed to discrete cDNA molecules. TCRdb re-called the 5' RACE reads with MiXCR, one entry per CDR3 protein. The table includes 81,000 or so distinct CDR3 sequences, about 12% detected once. Comment on this clonotype: Its specificity is unknown.

The chain is built from TRBV7-9 and TRBJ2-3, with 7 bases lining up with TRBD1. The origin of this receptor is an adult who was a healthcare worker with PCR-confirmed SARS-CoV-2 infection or an uninfected control (not recorded which). Sequences were obtained from whole blood. The CDR3 region is CASSLGQGVFTQYF. DNA of the CDR3: TGTGCCAGCAGCTTAGGCCAGGGGGTTTTTACGCAGTATTTT.